Listed here are 27 T cell receptor beta chains from one sample, sequenced in a study of Graves' ophthalmopathy and Graves' hyperthyroidism. RNA transcripts served as template for amplifying TCR beta CDR3 sequences. Second-round multiplex PCR came after a first-round RT-PCR that employed HTBI primers. TCRdb called the multiplex PCR reads again in MiXCR, with one record for every CDR3 protein. Of about 740,000 distinct CDR3 sequences listed, roughly 41% are singletons. Sequencing used peripheral blood. These receptors were collected from an adult man with Graves' ophthalmopathy.

As concerns this clonotype: A junction end diverges from the germline sequence, so it may reflect a read error. The chain uses TRBV24-1 and TRBJ1-5; no clear D. Germline loops: CDR1 KGHDR, CDR2 SFDVKD. This CDR3 has 10 amino acids. The CDR3 loop is CASSDQPQHF. DNA of the CDR3: TGTGCCAGCAGTGACCAGCCCCAGCATTTT.

This clonotype was observed many times. J is TRBJ1-2 and V is TRBV29-1, with 7 bases identical to TRBD1. V lost 2 bases and J lost 4; bases outside the gene matches: 1. CDR1 and CDR2 from the germline V gene are SQVTM and ANQGSEA. This CDR3 has 12 amino acids. CDR3 nucleotides: TGCAGCGTTGAATCAGGGGGCTATGGCTACACCTTC. Translation gives CSVESGGYGYTF.

The V call is TRBV19, the J call TRBJ1-1; D is unresolved. CDR1 and CDR2 (germline): LNHDA, SQIVND (reference sequence). This CDR3 is built from 18 residues. V was pared by 1 base and J by 4 bases, with 22 bases between. Here the CDR3 DNA reads TGTGCCAGTAGTATAGCTAACTTAAGAGGGCAGCGCAGCACTGAAGCTTTCTTT. Amino acid sequence: CASSIANLRGQRSTEAFF.

This clonotype was seen many times. The chain uses TRBV9 and TRBJ1-1; the D is unclear. Germline CDR1 reads SGDLS; CDR2 reads YYNGEE. Trimming left V 2 bases short and J 3 bases short, with 11 bases between. This CDR3 has 14 amino acids. The CDR3, as DNA: TGTGCCAGCAGCGTTGAGGTGTTAGACACTGAAGCTTTCTTT. Translating it yields CASSVEVLDTEAFF.

This clonotype was counted a few times. This chain connects TRBV20-1 to TRBJ1-5; 7 positions agree with TRBD1. CDR3 length equals 15 residues. Germline assignment: CDR1 DFQATT and CDR2 SNEGSKA (reference sequence). The ends lost 1 base at V and 4 bases at J; junction bases unmatched: 7. In nucleotides, the CDR3 is TGCAGTGCTAGAGCTACGACAGGGCCGAATCAGCCCCAGCATTTT. Its protein product is CSARATTGPNQPQHF.

The chain links TRBV7-3 to TRBJ2-7, with 12 nucleotides matching TRBD2. The DNA end favors TRBJ2-1, so the J call may be wrong. This CDR3 spans 15 amino acids. Germline values: CDR1 SGHTA, CDR2 FQGTGA. The CDR3 spells CASSHRLAGVGEQFF. In DNA form, the CDR3 reads TGTGCCAGCAGCCACAGACTAGCGGGAGTAGGTGAGCAGTTCTTC.

This clonotype is a singleton in its sample. This sequence joins TRBV9 and TRBJ1-2, with D tentatively TRBD1 (6 bases). Germline CDR1 is SGDLS and CDR2 is YYNGEE. The CDR3 is 14 amino acids. The V end lost 5 bases, the J end lost 6 bases, and 17 bases lay between the germline ends. The CDR3 is CASSSTGISHGYTF. The CDR3 region has the DNA TGTGCCAGCAGTAGTACAGGGATCTCTCATGGCTACACCTTC.

This clonotype occurred many times. V is TRBV19 and J is TRBJ2-5; TRBD2 matches at 7 bases. The CDR3 totals 14 residues. Germline V CDR1 and CDR2: LNHDA, SQIVND (reference sequence). Trimming at V came to 6 bases and at J to 1 base, leaving 5 bases not matched to a gene. The DNA for the CDR3 is TGTGCCAGTAGGGATCGGACTAGCCAAGAGACCCAGTACTTC. Protein product: CASRDRTSQETQYF. The complete variable domain, with remaining parts taken from reference TRBV19 and TRBJ2-5, reads DGGITQSPKYLFRKEGQNVTLSCEQNLNHDAMYWYRQDPGQGLRLIYYSQIVNDFQKGDIAEGYSVSREKKESFPLTVTSAQKNPTAFYLCASRDRTSQETQYFGPGTRLLVL.

The chain is built from TRBV7-9 and TRBJ2-7; possibly TRBD1 or TRBD2 for D (6 bases each). The V end lost 5 bases, the J end lost 2 bases, and 13 bases lay between the germline ends. The CDR3 is made up of 14 amino acids. Germline V gene sequence: CDR1 SEHNR, CDR2 FQNEAQ (reference sequence). CDR3 sequence (DNA): TGTGCCAGCAGCGTCGCGGGACAAACCTACGAGCAGTACTTC. Its translation: CASSVAGQTYEQYF.

V is TRBV29-1 and J is TRBJ2-5, with D hard to call. Near its end, the DNA agrees better with TRBJ2-1, so the J call may be wrong. This CDR3 is built from 11 residues. The germline gives CDR1 SQVTM, CDR2 ANQGSEA. The CDR3 sequence: CSVGSRLEQFF. CDR3 bases: TGCAGCGTTGGTTCGCGCCTGGAGCAGTTCTTC.

The chain combines TRBV5-4 with TRBJ2-5; TRBD1 matches at 8 bases. V lost 4 bases, J lost 5 bases, and 7 bases stayed unmatched. The length of the CDR3 is 14 residues. Germline CDR1 is SGHNT and CDR2 is YYREEE (reference sequence). Written as DNA, the CDR3 is TGTGCCAGCAGCAAACAGGGGGTCTGGGAGACCCAGTACTTC. Protein: CASSKQGVWETQYF.

The chain uses TRBV7-8 and TRBJ1-2, with D possibly being TRBD1 (5 bases). Germline lookup yields CDR1 SGHVS and CDR2 FQNEAQ. The CDR3 covers 15 residues. Deletions cut 5 bases from V and 0 bases from J, with 13 bases between. This chain's CDR3 is CASSRTGRSNYGYTF. The DNA for the CDR3 is TGTGCCAGCAGCAGGACGGGACGGTCTAACTATGGCTACACCTTC.

Regarding this clonotype: Likely a read error: the CDR3 ends without its conserved phenylalanine or tryptophan. The chain recombines TRBV9 with TRBJ1-6; D ambiguous. The germline V gene has CDR1 SGDLS and CDR2 YYNGEE. The CDR3 consists of 14 residues. Trimming stripped 0 bases from V and 6 bases from J, with 7 bases between. The CDR3 is CASSVALGNSPLHL. The CDR3 DNA sequence: TGTGCCAGCAGCGTAGCTCTGGGTAATTCACCCCTCCACCTT.

This clonotype was recorded at least ten times. The gene calls are TRBV12-3 or TRBV12-4 and TRBJ1-2; the D is unclear. The ends were cut back, 3 bases at V and 4 bases at J, with 6 bases in the middle. The CDR3 contains 12 residues. This chain's CDR3 is CASSLRLYGYTF. In DNA form, the CDR3 reads TGTGCCAGCAGTTTGCGGCTCTATGGCTACACCTTC.

This clonotype was seen more than once but under ten times. This chain joins TRBV7-9 and TRBJ1-2, with TRBD1 matching 12 bases. CDR3 length equals 16 residues. Trimming cost V 5 bases and J 5 bases; bases outside gene matches: 9. Germline CDR1 and CDR2: SEHNR and FQNEAQ (reference sequence). DNA for the CDR3: TGTGCCAGCAGCCCGGATCCGGGACAGGGGGCTTATGGCTACACCTTC. Protein sequence: CASSPDPGQGAYGYTF. Supplemented by reference TRBV7-9 and TRBJ1-2, the full variable domain reads DTGVSQNPRHKITKRGQNVTFRCDPISEHNRLYWYRQTLGQGPEFLTYFQNEAQLEKSRLLSDRFSAERPKGSFSTLEIQRTEQGDSAMYLCASSPDPGQGAYGYTFGSGTRLTVV.

This clonotype appeared a few times. The chain employs TRBV7-9 and TRBJ1-6; 11 bases align to TRBD1. Trimming took 3 bases from V and 7 from J; bases not matched to a gene: 14. CDR3 length equals 19 residues. Germline CDR1 is SEHNR and CDR2 is FQNEAQ (reference sequence). CDR3 DNA sequence: TGTGCCAGCAGCTTTCTGGGGACAGGGGGGAGTTCGGGCAATTCACCCCTCCACTTT. It yields the protein CASSFLGTGGSSGNSPLHF.

This clonotype was seen only a few times. This chain joins TRBV2 and TRBJ1-2, with a weak D call TRBD1 (5 bases). This CDR3 contains 16 residues. Germline CDR1 reads SNHLY; CDR2 reads FYNNEI. Trimming stripped 6 bases from V and 4 bases from J, with 21 bases between. CDR3 sequence: CASSSRDDPHGYGYTF. CDR3 DNA sequence: TGTGCCAGCAGCAGCCGGGACGATCCCCACGGCTATGGCTACACCTTC.

This chain uses TRBV15 with TRBJ2-6; 11 bases line up with TRBD2. Germline trimming cut 3 bases from V and 6 bases from J; bases unmatched to any gene: 7. CDR1 and CDR2 from the germline V gene are LNHNV and YYDKDF (reference sequence). The CDR3 covers 17 residues. The CDR3 reads CATSRGGTSGEANVLTF. CDR3 DNA sequence: TGTGCCACCAGCAGGGGAGGGACTAGCGGAGAGGCCAACGTCCTGACTTTC.

In its sample, this clonotype was seen many times. The rearrangement uses TRBV7-9 and TRBJ1-3; D might be TRBD1 (5 bases). Looked up from germline, CDR1 is SEHNR and CDR2 is FQNEAQ (reference sequence). V lost 5 bases and J lost 9, with 17 bases in between. The length of the CDR3 is 14 residues. The CDR3 region is CASSTPGIGTTIYF. The CDR3 DNA is TGTGCCAGCAGCACGCCCGGGATCGGGACCACCATATATTTT.

Only a few counts were recorded for this clonotype. The CDR3 DNA reads TGCAGTGCTAATAGCGGGATAGGGAACGAGCAGTACTTC. It specifies CSANSGIGNEQYF. The V and J genes are TRBV20-1 and TRBJ2-7, with 8 nucleotides matching TRBD2. CDR1 is DFQATT, CDR2 SNEGSKA, per germline (reference sequence). The CDR3 runs to 13 residues. The J segment lost 5 bases and the V segment lost 4 bases, leaving 7 bases of the junction unmatched.

The sample holds many counts of this clonotype. The chain uses TRBV10-3 and TRBJ2-5; unclear D gene. Germline V gene lookup returns CDR1 ENHRY and CDR2 SYGVKD. Trimming removed 0 bases from V and 7 bases from J, with 12 bases in between. There are 14 residues in the CDR3. The CDR3: CAISESGAQWTQYF. In DNA, the CDR3 is TGTGCCATCAGTGAGTCAGGCGCCCAGTGGACCCAGTACTTC.

J is TRBJ2-2 and V is TRBV25-1; TRBD1 is a possible D gene (6 bases). The CDR3 consists of 16 residues. Germline V lookup: CDR1 MGHDK, CDR2 SYGVNS. V shed 4 bases and J shed 4 bases, with 16 bases lying between them. CDR3 sequence: CASSARPRGITGELFF. The CDR3 DNA follows: TGTGCCAGCAGTGCTAGGCCCAGGGGTATCACCGGGGAGCTGTTTTTT.

V gene TRBV29-1 combines with J gene TRBJ2-7; no definite D call. Germline loops: CDR1 SQVTM, CDR2 ANQGSEA. The CDR3 consists of 12 residues. V was pared by 5 bases and J by 7 bases, with 15 bases between. The CDR3: CSVITSYNEQYF. In DNA form, the CDR3 reads TGCAGCGTTATCACCTCTTACAATGAGCAGTACTTC.

This clonotype was counted ten times or more. The chain uses TRBV24-1 and TRBJ1-5, with 10 bases aligning to TRBD1. Per germline, CDR1 KGHDR and CDR2 SFDVKD. J lost 6 bases, V lost 4 bases, and 8 bases had no gene match. The CDR3 totals 16 residues. The CDR3 spells CATSDPGTGDPQPQHF. In DNA, the CDR3 is TGTGCCACCAGTGACCCAGGGACAGGGGATCCTCAGCCCCAGCATTTT.

The genes are TRBV6-6 and TRBJ2-7, with D perhaps TRBD2 (6 bases). CDR3 size: 14 residues. Germline V lookup: CDR1 MNHNY, CDR2 SVGAGI (reference sequence). V was trimmed by 2 bases and J by 5 bases, leaving 13 bases between them. CDR3 in DNA: TGTGCCAGCAGTTACCTGGAGGGCCGAGACGAGCAGTACTTC. The encoded protein is CASSYLEGRDEQYF.

This clonotype was observed at least ten times. The gene calls are TRBV10-3 and TRBJ1-3, with D perhaps matching TRBD1 (5 bases). V lost 2 bases to trimming and J lost 9 bases, with 17 bases between them. Germline V gene lookup returns CDR1 ENHRY and CDR2 SYGVKD. The CDR3 runs to 15 residues. The CDR3 bases are TGTGCCATCAGTGAGGGAGGTGGGGCCGGCGGCACCATATATTTT. Its translation: CAISEGGGAGGTIYF.

This clonotype occurred many times. The J gene is TRBJ1-6, the V gene TRBV10-2; 8 positions match TRBD1. CDR1 and CDR2 (germline): WSHSY, SAAADI. There are 13 residues in the CDR3. The V and J ends lost 6 bases and 10 bases, in that order; junction bases with no gene match: 5. DNA of the CDR3: TGCGCCAGCAGCGAGGCAGGGGGCTCACCCCTCCACTTT. Its translation: CASSEAGGSPLHF.